Listed below are T cell receptor beta chains from one sample, sequenced in a study of shared clonotypes between healthy human individuals. Libraries were prepared by immunoSEQ multiplex PCR; TCRdb keeps only in-frame clonotypes and omits some of them. The sample yields 2 million to 2.5 million clones, about 92% seen once. Sequenced sample: naive CD8+ T cells from PBMCs. These receptor sequences come from a man aged 18 to 30 in good health. Some clones in this sample may be carry-over from other donors' samples. The CDR3 runs from the conserved cysteine through the conserved F or W. The D gene is left open where the match is weak. Where a row states a size, it is once, few, many or the class of an expanded clone; other rows omit it.

v_call	j_call	d_call	clone_size	cdr3_aa	cdr3_nt
TRBV27	TRBJ1-5	NA	once	CASSPRGGRGDQPQHF	TGTGCCAGCAGTCCCCGGGGGGGGCGAGGGGATCAGCCCCAGCATTTT
TRBV27	TRBJ1-5	NA	few	CASSFQSSNQPQHF	TGTGCCAGCAGTTTCCAGAGTAGCAATCAGCCCCAGCATTTT
TRBV9	TRBJ2-1	TRBD1	NA	CASSDQGDNEQFF	TGTGCCAGCAGCGATCAGGGGGACAATGAGCAGTTCTTC
TRBV4-1	TRBJ1-2	NA	NA	CASSQVLRQNYGYTF	TGCGCCAGCAGCCAAGTCCTGCGGCAAAACTATGGCTACACCTTC
TRBV29-1	TRBJ2-7	TRBD1	NA	CSVARQGAAESSYEQYF	TGCAGCGTCGCTCGACAGGGGGCGGCGGAGAGCTCCTACGAGCAGTACTTC
TRBV5-1	TRBJ2-3	NA	NA	CASSTTSVIDTQYF	TGCGCCAGCAGCACCACTAGTGTCATTGATACGCAGTATTTT
TRBV6-5	TRBJ1-1	NA	NA	CASSYSTVTGLAFF	TGTGCCAGCAGTTACTCGACTGTCACAGGGTTAGCTTTCTTT
TRBV4-1	TRBJ1-1	TRBD1	NA	CASSGPGTGNTEAFF	TGCGCCAGCAGCGGCCCCGGGACAGGGAACACTGAAGCTTTCTTT
TRBV6-5	TRBJ2-1	TRBD2	NA	CASSYLGLAESNEQFF	TGTGCCAGCAGTTATCTGGGACTAGCGGAATCGAATGAGCAGTTCTTC
TRBV4-3	TRBJ2-5	NA	NA	CASSRILAVQETQYF	TGCGCCAGCAGCCGCATCCTGGCGGTACAAGAGACCCAGTACTTC
TRBV7-9	TRBJ1-2	TRBD1	NA	CASSLSLGQGGYGYTF	TGTGCCAGCAGCCTCTCCCTAGGACAGGGCGGCTATGGCTACACCTTC
TRBV12-5	TRBJ1-2	NA	once	CASGLAGSFYGYTF	TGTGCTAGTGGTTTGGCCGGGTCCTTCTATGGCTACACCTTC
TRBV7-2	TRBJ2-5	TRBD1	NA	CASRGTGYRYYQETQYF	TGTGCCAGCAGGGGGACAGGGTATCGTTACTATCAAGAGACCCAGTACTTC
TRBV28	TRBJ2-7	NA	NA	CASSLEGWGYEQYF	TGTGCCAGCAGCTTAGAAGGATGGGGCTACGAGCAGTACTTC
TRBV7-9	TRBJ2-1	NA	NA	CASRPGILGDEQFF	TGTGCCAGCAGACCCGGGATCCTTGGTGATGAGCAGTTCTTC
TRBV2	TRBJ2-7	NA	NA	CASSDRGGSYEQYF	TGTGCCAGCAGTGATCGGGGCGGCTCCTACGAGCAGTACTTC
TRBV29-1	TRBJ2-1	NA	NA	CSVEDRAGIIGQFF	TGCAGCGTTGAAGATCGGGCGGGTATCATTGGGCAGTTCTTC
TRBV9	TRBJ2-7	TRBD1	NA	CASSETGTGGSEQYF	TGTGCCAGCAGCGAAACCGGGACAGGGGGCAGCGAGCAGTACTTC
TRBV19	TRBJ1-2	TRBD1	NA	CASNLPRGLIRGYTF	TGTGCCAGTAACCTGCCAAGGGGGCTAATTCGTGGCTACACCTTC
TRBV7-9	TRBJ2-7	NA	NA	CASSLGGDYEQYF	TGTGCCAGCAGCTTGGGGGGAGACTACGAGCAGTACTTC
TRBV29-1	TRBJ2-1	NA	NA	CSVWAPSSYNEQFF	TGCAGCGTTTGGGCGCCGAGCTCCTACAATGAGCAGTTCTTC
TRBV29-1	TRBJ2-1	NA	NA	CSVGGGFQGNEQFF	TGCAGCGTGGGGGGAGGGTTTCAGGGGAATGAGCAGTTCTTC
TRBV9	TRBJ2-5	TRBD2	once	CASSSPTSGRRGPQETQYF	TGTGCCAGCAGCTCTCCGACTAGCGGGAGAAGGGGGCCCCAAGAGACCCAGTACTTC
TRBV28	TRBJ1-2	TRBD1	NA	CASRSIWIGTGGSGYGYTF	TGTGCCAGCAGATCAATATGGATAGGGACAGGGGGTTCTGGCTATGGCTACACCTTC
TRBV15	TRBJ1-1	NA	NA	CATKPAGNTEAFF	TGTGCCACCAAACCGGCAGGGAACACTGAAGCTTTCTTT
TRBV6-5	TRBJ2-7	NA	NA	CASSYRSSYEQYF	TGTGCCAGCAGTTACAGGAGCTCCTACGAGCAGTACTTC
TRBV9	TRBJ2-2	NA	NA	CASSVEGGNTGELFF	TGTGCCAGCAGCGTAGAAGGGGGAAATACCGGGGAGCTGTTTTTT
TRBV29-1	TRBJ2-1	NA	NA	CSVDPRVYNEQFF	TGCAGCGTTGACCCCAGGGTATACAATGAGCAGTTCTTC
TRBV5-6	TRBJ2-7	NA	NA	CASSLRLGGEQYF	TGTGCCAGCAGCTTGAGGCTTGGTGGCGAGCAGTACTTC
TRBV11-2	TRBJ1-3	TRBD1	few	CASSPRGGAPGNTIYF	TGTGCCAGCAGCCCCAGGGGGGGGGCGCCTGGAAACACCATATATTTT
TRBV19	TRBJ1-5	TRBD1	NA	CASTQGGNQPQHF	TGTGCCAGTACACAGGGGGGCAATCAGCCCCAGCATTTT
TRBV7-8	TRBJ1-5	NA	NA	CASSLDYREERNQPQHF	TGTGCCAGCAGCTTAGATTACAGGGAAGAACGCAATCAGCCCCAGCATTTT
TRBV28	TRBJ2-3	TRBD2	NA	CASSPGLAGGPRADTQYF	TGTGCCAGCAGTCCGGGACTAGCGGGAGGGCCTAGGGCAGATACGCAGTATTTT
TRBV27	TRBJ2-2	NA	NA	CASSLLWEKNTGELFF	TGTGCCAGCAGTTTACTGTGGGAGAAGAACACCGGGGAGCTGTTTTTT
TRBV19	TRBJ2-7	NA	NA	CASSPGGDRPYEQYF	TGTGCCAGTAGCCCTGGGGGGGACAGGCCCTACGAGCAGTACTTC
TRBV7-2	TRBJ2-7	TRBD2	NA	CASSFGGSGYEQYF	TGTGCCAGCAGCTTCGGCGGGAGCGGTTACGAGCAGTACTTC
TRBV4-1	TRBJ2-7	NA	NA	CASSQALGYEQYF	TGCGCCAGCAGCCAGGCCCTCGGCTACGAGCAGTACTTC
TRBV28	TRBJ1-1	NA	NA	CASSSHLTENTEAFF	TGTGCCAGCAGTTCTCACCTGACCGAGAACACTGAAGCTTTCTTT
TRBV4-1	TRBJ1-4	NA	NA	CASSPSDRANEKLFF	TGCGCCAGCAGCCCTTCGGACAGAGCTAATGAAAAACTGTTTTTT
TRBV2	TRBJ1-1	TRBD1	NA	CASRIQQGALAEAFF	TGTGCCAGCAGAATTCAACAGGGGGCTCTGGCTGAAGCTTTCTTT
TRBV19	TRBJ1-1	NA	NA	CASSWGVVTEAFF	TGTGCCAGTAGTTGGGGGGTCGTCACTGAAGCTTTCTTT
TRBV11-3	TRBJ2-1	TRBD1	NA	CASSLTSGGDNEQFF	TGTGCCAGCAGCTTAACCTCAGGGGGCGACAATGAGCAGTTCTTC
TRBV6-5	TRBJ2-1	TRBD2	NA	CASSQGLAGAGEQFF	TGTGCCAGCAGTCAGGGTCTAGCGGGAGCCGGTGAGCAGTTCTTC
TRBV6-1	TRBJ1-3	NA	NA	CASSGGDWSSGNTIYF	TGTGCCAGCAGTGGGGGGGACTGGAGCTCTGGAAACACCATATATTTT